This T cell receptor beta chain was recorded in a study of blood T cell repertoires in COVID-19. The Seattle site enrolled patients during active infection and followed them longitudinally. The table came from immunoSEQ multiplex PCR; TCRdb's copy has only in-frame clones and leaves some out. The data contain 150,000 to 200,000 clones, approximately 80% of them seen just once; the ten biggest clones take up around 15%. From germline, CDR1 is GTSNPN and CDR2 SVGIG (reference sequence). This CDR3 is 15 amino acids long. J was trimmed by 0 bases and V by 2 bases; bases with no gene match: 4. V gene TRBV30 combines with J gene TRBJ1-1; TRBD1 agrees at 9 bases. Material: peripheral blood. The receptor comes from a woman aged 70-85 years with COVID-19, enrolled during active disease. As DNA, the CDR3 is TGTGCCTGGAGTACAGGGGGCTACATGAACACTGAAGCTTTCTTT. Translating gives CAWSTGGYMNTEAFF.